The 29 T cell receptor beta chains below were found in one sample sequenced in a study of shared clonotypes between healthy human individuals. Libraries were prepared by immunoSEQ multiplex PCR; TCRdb keeps only in-frame clonotypes and omits some of them. The sample consists of hundreds of thousands of clones, 55% to 85% of them appearing once. Sequencing was done on a sample of memory CD4+ T cells sorted from blood. Subset indicated: CD45RA-negative fraction. The source of these receptors is a woman in her thirties in good health.

The rearrangement uses TRBV2 and TRBJ2-7; 8 positions match TRBD2. CDR1 and CDR2 (germline): SNHLY, FYNNEI. This CDR3 spans 15 amino acids. Trimming cost V 6 bases and J 2 bases; bases outside gene matches: 9. The CDR3 region has the DNA TGTGCCAGCAGCTCCCCAAGCGGGGGTACCTACGAGCAGTACTTC. It codes for CASSSPSGGTYEQYF.

The chain uses TRBV6-5 and TRBJ1-4; the D is unclear. V was pared by 2 bases and J by 11 bases, with 12 bases between. The CDR3 loop spans 13 amino acids. Germline V lookup: CDR1 MNHEY, CDR2 SVGAGI. The CDR3 sequence is CASSYRTRWKLFF. DNA of the CDR3: TGTGCCAGCAGTTACCGGACTCGTTGGAAACTGTTTTTT.

Only one count was recorded for this clone. The J gene is TRBJ2-5, the V gene TRBV7-8; D unresolved. This CDR3 spans 15 amino acids. V dropped 2 bases and J dropped 5 bases, with 15 bases sitting between them. CDR1 and CDR2 from the germline V gene are SGHVS and FQNEAQ. The CDR3 DNA sequence: TGTGCCAGCAGCTTAAGGTTCCTAGAACAGGAGACCCAGTACTTC. It is translated as CASSLRFLEQETQYF.

This clone was seen only a few times. J is TRBJ2-7 and V is TRBV5-1, with no clear D. The CDR3 is 15 amino acids. Between the trimmed V and J ends, which lost 5 bases and 1 base, there was a span of 16 bases. Germline CDR1 reads SGHRS; CDR2 reads YFSETQ. CDR3 amino acids: CASRTEPGMSYEQYF. CDR3 DNA: TGCGCCAGCAGAACCGAACCTGGGATGTCCTACGAGCAGTACTTC.

This chain uses TRBV6-5 with TRBJ2-1; D is ambiguous. Trimming cost V 5 bases and J 7 bases, with 9 bases left between them. Germline-derived CDR1 and CDR2 are MNHEY and SVGAGI. The length of the CDR3 is 12 residues. CDR3 loop: CASSTYKNEQFF. The CDR3 DNA reads as TGTGCCAGCAGTACTTACAAGAATGAGCAGTTCTTC.

The V and J genes are TRBV6-1 and TRBJ2-7; D is unresolved. The germline gives CDR1 MNHNS, CDR2 SASEGT. Deletions cut 9 bases from V and 2 bases from J, with 14 bases between. The CDR3 has 13 residues. CDR3 sequence: CASSWQSAYEQYF. CDR3 nucleotides: TGTGCCAGTTCTTGGCAGTCTGCCTACGAGCAGTACTTC.

The chain couples TRBV5-1 to TRBJ1-4; 9 bases map to TRBD1. J lost 0 bases, V lost 4 bases, and 4 bases had no gene match. The CDR3 sequence is 16 residues long. Germline V CDR1 and CDR2: SGHRS, YFSETQ. CDR3 bases: TGCGCCAGCAGCCTGGACAGGGGTTCAACTAATGAAAAACTGTTTTTT. Its protein product is CASSLDRGSTNEKLFF.

The table lists this clone with a count of one. The chain combines TRBV5-5 with TRBJ2-7, with TRBD1 as a possible D gene (6 bases). The CDR3 loop spans 13 amino acids. Germline CDR1 and CDR2: SGHKS and YYEKEE (reference sequence). Trimming removed 3 bases from V and 3 bases from J, with 10 bases in between. CDR3 nucleotides: TGTGCCAGCAGCTCGACAGGCCTCTACGAGCAGTACTTC. As protein: CASSSTGLYEQYF.

The chain joins TRBV7-2 to TRBJ2-7; the match to TRBD2 covers 9 bases. The ends lost 2 bases at V and 3 bases at J; junction bases unmatched: 5. Germline V gene data show CDR1 as SGHTA and CDR2 as FQGNSA. This CDR3 comprises 15 residues. The CDR3 reads CASSLQAGGSYEQYF. The CDR3 DNA reads TGTGCCAGCAGCTTACAAGCGGGAGGAAGCTACGAGCAGTACTTC.

The genes are TRBV5-4 and TRBJ2-1, with 13 nucleotides matching TRBD2. V was pared by 3 bases and J by 6 bases, with 9 bases of the junction left unmatched. The CDR3 has 17 amino acids. CDR1 is SGHNT, CDR2 YYREEE, per germline (reference sequence). In nucleotides, the CDR3 is TGTGCCAGCAGCTCGGGAGGGACTAGCGGGAAACTCAATGAGCAGTTCTTC. Amino acids: CASSSGGTSGKLNEQFF.

This clone showed up many times. This chain joins TRBV5-1 and TRBJ2-5; 8 bases map to TRBD2. The J call may be wrong; the DNA end is better matched by TRBJ2-7. Germline lookup yields CDR1 SGHRS and CDR2 YFSETQ. The CDR3 spans 15 residues. The CDR3 DNA follows: TGCGCCAGCAGCGACGGACCGGGACTAGGCTACGAGCAGTACTTC. Encoded protein: CASSDGPGLGYEQYF.

The rearrangement uses TRBV5-4 and TRBJ1-4, with D uncertain. Germline CDR1 is SGHNT and CDR2 is YYREEE (reference sequence). The CDR3 length is 14 residues. V dropped 3 bases and J dropped 4 bases, with 10 bases sitting between them. The CDR3 nucleotides are TGTGCCAGCAGCTACGGCCTCGTTAATGAAAAACTGTTTTTT. Its translation is CASSYGLVNEKLFF.

V usage is TRBV5-1 and J usage is TRBJ1-2; D unclear. V lost 0 bases and J lost 11, with 11 bases in between. Germline lookup yields CDR1 SGHRS and CDR2 YFSETQ. The CDR3 totals 12 residues. Here the CDR3 reads CASSLVQEKYTF. The DNA of the CDR3 is TGCGCCAGCAGCTTGGTGCAGGAGAAATACACCTTC.

The chain links TRBV14 to TRBJ2-1; tentatively, D is TRBD2 (6 bases). CDR3 size: 18 residues. CDR1 and CDR2 (germline): SGHDN, FVKESK. V lost 1 base and J 8 bases, leaving 24 bases between the germline ends. CDR3 coding DNA: TGTGCCAGCAGCCAAGCTTCCTCACTAGCTGATTTTCGAGATGAGCAGTTCTTC. As protein: CASSQASSLADFRDEQFF.

This clone was counted ten times or more. Other DNA variants within this sample encode the same CDR3. The V and J genes are TRBV2 and TRBJ1-2; D is uncertain. The germline CDR1 and CDR2 sequences are SNHLY and FYNNEI. The CDR3 length is 14 residues. With 3 bases removed from V and 1 base from J, the gap between germline ends came to 9 bases. The CDR3 DNA is TGTGCCAGCAGTGATAGAGGGAATAACTATGGCTACACCTTC. The encoded protein is CASSDRGNNYGYTF.

The V gene is TRBV28, the J gene TRBJ1-1; 11 bases align to TRBD1. This CDR3 is built from 15 residues. Germline loops: CDR1 MDHEN, CDR2 SYDVKM. Trimming at V came to 2 bases and at J to 10 bases, leaving 9 bases not matched to a gene. CDR3 protein: CASSLGPGQGAGAFF. DNA for the CDR3: TGTGCCAGCAGTTTAGGCCCCGGACAGGGGGCTGGAGCTTTCTTT.

The rearrangement uses TRBV5-1 and TRBJ2-1, with no clear D. Trimming pared 1 base from V and 12 bases from J, leaving 14 bases between. The length of the CDR3 is 13 residues. Germline lookup yields CDR1 SGHRS and CDR2 YFSETQ. This CDR3 reads CASSLLTGPVQFF. DNA of the CDR3: TGCGCCAGCAGCTTGTTGACCGGTCCTGTGCAGTTCTTC.

The V gene is TRBV2, the J gene TRBJ1-5, with 8 bases fitting TRBD1. CDR3 length equals 15 residues. V lost 1 base to trimming and J lost 6 bases; unmatched junction nucleotides: 5. CDR1 and CDR2 (germline): SNHLY, FYNNEI. The CDR3 nucleotides read TGTGCCAGCAGTGAAGGCAGGGGGCGCGTTCAGCCCCAGCATTTT. Translation gives CASSEGRGRVQPQHF.

The rearrangement links TRBV28 to TRBJ2-1, with D perhaps matching TRBD1 (6 bases). Germline values: CDR1 MDHEN, CDR2 SYDVKM. The CDR3 consists of 12 residues. Between the trimmed V and J ends, which lost 9 bases and 4 bases, there was a span of 10 bases. The CDR3 spells CASRTAYNEQFF. The CDR3 coding sequence is TGTGCCAGTCGGACAGCTTACAATGAGCAGTTCTTC.

This chain connects TRBV27 to TRBJ2-7; D not resolved. Germline CDR1 reads MNHEY; CDR2 reads SMNVEV (reference sequence). Trimming shortened V by 5 bases and J by 4 bases, and 12 bases separated the two germline ends. CDR3 length: 13 amino acids. The CDR3 region has the DNA TGTGCCAGCAGTACCTCTAGAATATACGAGCAGTACTTC. It codes for CASSTSRIYEQYF.

The genes are TRBV27 and TRBJ1-1; D is ambiguous. V lost 3 bases, J lost 2 bases, and 10 bases lay in between. The CDR3 loop spans 14 amino acids. From germline, CDR1 is MNHEY and CDR2 SMNVEV (reference sequence). In DNA, the CDR3 is TGTGCCAGCAGTTTGGGCAGCGGCAACACTGAAGCTTTCTTT. It encodes CASSLGSGNTEAFF.

The rearrangement links TRBV27 to TRBJ1-4; tentatively, D is TRBD1 (5 bases). Deletions cut 2 bases from V and 3 bases from J, with 7 bases between. The germline CDR1 and CDR2 sequences are MNHEY and SMNVEV (reference sequence). The CDR3 loop spans 14 amino acids. The CDR3 loop reads CASSLQGANEKLFF. The CDR3 nucleotides are TGTGCCAGCAGTTTACAGGGTGCTAATGAAAAACTGTTTTTT.

The V and J genes are TRBV10-1 and TRBJ2-3, with 7 bases that match TRBD1. Germline V CDR1 and CDR2: WNHNN, SYGVQD (reference sequence). This CDR3 comprises 16 residues. V lost 2 bases, J lost 2 bases, and 7 bases stayed unmatched. The CDR3: CASSEIRQGATDTQYF. The CDR3 DNA sequence: TGCGCCAGCAGTGAGATTCGACAGGGTGCCACAGATACGCAGTATTTT.

V usage is TRBV28 and J usage is TRBJ1-4; possibly TRBD1 for D (5 bases). Germline loops: CDR1 MDHEN, CDR2 SYDVKM. Trimming removed 5 bases at V and 11 bases at J, with 12 bases between. This CDR3 region has 12 residues. In DNA, the CDR3 is TGTGCCAGCAGTGGCCAGGGAGGGAAACTGTTTTTT. It yields the protein CASSGQGGKLFF.

The gene calls are TRBV5-1 and TRBJ2-1, with D uncertain. Germline V gene lookup returns CDR1 SGHRS and CDR2 YFSETQ. The CDR3 is made up of 18 amino acids. V lost 2 bases to trimming and J lost 3 bases, with 21 bases between them. CDR3 residues: CASSFGRMLAPLYNEQFF. The CDR3 bases are TGCGCCAGCAGCTTTGGCAGGATGCTGGCACCCCTCTACAATGAGCAGTTCTTC.

The CDR3 is CASSFRGLGAFF. DNA for the CDR3: TGTGCCAGCAGTTTTCGGGGGCTCGGGGCTTTCTTT. This chain uses TRBV28 with TRBJ1-1; D might be TRBD1 (6 bases). Germline CDR1 reads MDHEN; CDR2 reads SYDVKM. The CDR3 has 12 residues. V lost 3 bases, J lost 11 bases, and 13 bases lay in between.

At least ten counts were recorded for this clone. Other DNA sequences from this sample encode an identical CDR3 as well. V and J are TRBV27 and TRBJ2-5, with 9 bases lining up with TRBD1. This CDR3 has 13 residues. Trimming at V came to 6 bases and at J to 4 bases, leaving 3 bases not matched to a gene. Germline V CDR1 and CDR2: MNHEY, SMNVEV (reference sequence). The CDR3 DNA reads TGTGCCAGCAGACTGACAGGGGGAGAGACCCAGTACTTC. Residues: CASRLTGGETQYF.

The chain combines TRBV28 with TRBJ2-5; D unclear. CDR1 and CDR2 (germline): MDHEN, SYDVKM. The CDR3 is made up of 14 amino acids. With 3 bases removed from V and 4 bases from J, the gap between germline ends came to 12 bases. The CDR3, as DNA: TGTGCCAGCAGTTTTGGTGGTCAGCCAGAGACCCAGTACTTC. Amino acids: CASSFGGQPETQYF.

This clone was picked up one time. The chain is built from TRBV10-1 and TRBJ2-3; 13 nucleotides line up with TRBD2. Trimming cost V 6 bases and J 4 bases; bases outside gene matches: 4. The CDR3 consists of 15 residues. Germline lookup yields CDR1 WNHNN and CDR2 SYGVQD (reference sequence). CDR3 sequence: CASSKTSGRPDTQYF. In DNA, the CDR3 is TGCGCCAGCAGCAAGACTAGCGGGAGGCCAGATACGCAGTATTTT.